This T cell receptor (beta chain) was captured in a study of regulatory T cells in long-lasting Graves disease. Study-level findings and limits: TRBV28 was favored in persistent disease, as were TRBJ1-2 and TRBJ2-5.

This clonotype was detected many times. Its antigen is unidentified. iRepertoire HTBI primers and Arm-PCR of CDR3 regions built TCR beta libraries. Using its own MiXCR run on the multiplex PCR reads, TCRdb lists one record per CDR3 protein. The sample lists about 540,000 distinct CDR3 sequences, roughly 12% occurring once. Regarding time point: newly diagnosed GD, antithyroid drugs for less than 3 months. With RNA extracted from PBMCs as input, the TCR library was made. Germline V CDR1 and CDR2: SGHAT, FQNNGV. The CDR3 has 14 amino acids. The J segment lost 0 bases and the V segment lost 8 bases, leaving 7 bases of the junction unmatched. These sequences were also reported in another study, on T cells in Graves' hyperthyroidism and ophthalmopathy. That paper notes: Most thyroid clonotypes expanded above 0.001 were also detected in blood.

The rearrangement joins TRBV11-2 to TRBJ2-7; 7 positions match TRBD1. This specimen was peripheral blood mononuclear cells (PBMCs), taken at new diagnosis, from a patient treated with antithyroid drugs. The sequence came from a man aged 25 to 45 with Graves disease. CDR3 sequence: CASVGQYNSYEQYF. CDR3 nucleotide sequence: TGTGCCAGCGTGGGACAGTACAACTCCTACGAGCAGTACTTC.